This T cell receptor beta chain appears in the sequencing data of a study of OX40 agonist ivuxolimab in advanced cancers. Study as a whole: Previous treatment with anti-PD-1, anti-PD-L1 or anti-CTLA-4 therapy was allowed; 40% had received some. Of the patients, three showed partial responses, one with hepatocellular carcinoma and two with cutaneous melanoma.

As for this clone: The target antigen is unknown.

The data were produced by immunoSEQ multiplex PCR, yet TCRdb's version contains in-frame clones alone and is incomplete. The data contain more than 15,000 clones, around four fifths of them singletons. The CDR3 consists of 13 residues. The germline V gene encodes CDR1 MNHEY and CDR2 SVGAGI. V gave up 2 bases and J gave up 2 bases, with 6 bases separating them. General study results and limits: Some of the lowest clonal expansion was seen in partial responders at 0.1-3.0 mg/kg. CD4+ T cells averaged fewer expanded clones than CD8+ T cells.

The chain recombines TRBV6-5 with TRBJ1-1; D not certain. The sequence was collected from an adult with an advanced solid tumor such as melanoma, head and neck, liver or kidney cancer. The specimen comprised CD4+ or CD8+ T cells sorted from blood, sampled in a trial of the OX40 agonist ivuxolimab. The CDR3 DNA reads as TGTGCCAGCAGTTACGAGGGTAACACTGAAGCTTTCTTT. Protein sequence: CASSYEGNTEAFF.